This T cell receptor (beta chain) was captured by sequencing in a study of T-cell memory formation after mild COVID-19. Study-level points and caveats: Clones contracting over day 15 to 85 were CD4/CD8 balanced, with later expanders leaning CD4+. Cross-reactive memory appears to have joined, as suggested by some responding clones showing up in pre-infection memory.

Trimming left V 3 bases short and J 6 bases short, with 9 bases between. Germline CDR1 SEHNR, CDR2 FQNEAQ (reference sequence). CDR3 length: 13 amino acids. On this clonotype itself: The antigen is not known.

TCRdb reprocessed the 5' RACE reads with MiXCR, giving one entry per CDR3 protein. The table records approximately 560,000 distinct CDR3 sequences, 15% to 20% of them present only once. The chain has TRBV7-9 and TRBJ2-1, with D unresolved. The receptor was isolated from an adult woman who had mild COVID-19 (a few samples of this study predate the infection). Cell type and time point are not known. The sequenced material came from PBMCs or a T cell subset sorted from them (not recorded which). The CDR3 bases are TGTGCCAGCAGCTTTGGTGGAAGCAATGAGCAGTTCTTC. As protein: CASSFGGSNEQFF. Using reference TRBV7-9 and TRBJ2-1 for the parts outside the CDR3, the full variable domain is DTGVSQNPRHKITKRGQNVTFRCDPISEHNRLYWYRQTLGQGPEFLTYFQNEAQLEKSRLLSDRFSAERPKGSFSTLEIQRTEQGDSAMYLCASSFGGSNEQFFGPGTRLTVL.